Listed here is a single T cell receptor beta chain. The antigen remains undetermined. The sample belongs to a study of T cells after yellow fever vaccination. Study overall: Where fractions had low cell numbers, libraries were prepared from them with the SMART-Seq v4 Ultra Low Input RNA kit. Study-wide results and caveats: A secondary response was less intense yet reached its peak sooner, at day 5 versus 15. In FACS-sorted repertoires, abundant clonotypes from the bulk population could appear as contaminants.

Germline loops: CDR1 DFQATT, CDR2 SNEGSKA (reference sequence). J gave up 4 bases and V 6 bases, and 5 bases lay outside the gene matches. The CDR3 contains 13 residues. TCRdb itself ran the 5' RACE reads through MiXCR, one entry per CDR3 protein. The sample records 500,000 to 700,000 distinct CDR3 sequences, 19% being singletons. The sample consisted of PBMCs, taken 15 days after the yellow fever booster vaccination. The V and J genes are TRBV20-1 and TRBJ2-7, with 11 bases that match TRBD2. The receptor's source is a young man who received the YFV17D yellow fever vaccine. The chain's CDR3 is CSANSGRGYEQYF. In nucleotides, the CDR3 is TGCAGTGCGAATAGCGGGAGGGGGTACGAGCAGTACTTC.